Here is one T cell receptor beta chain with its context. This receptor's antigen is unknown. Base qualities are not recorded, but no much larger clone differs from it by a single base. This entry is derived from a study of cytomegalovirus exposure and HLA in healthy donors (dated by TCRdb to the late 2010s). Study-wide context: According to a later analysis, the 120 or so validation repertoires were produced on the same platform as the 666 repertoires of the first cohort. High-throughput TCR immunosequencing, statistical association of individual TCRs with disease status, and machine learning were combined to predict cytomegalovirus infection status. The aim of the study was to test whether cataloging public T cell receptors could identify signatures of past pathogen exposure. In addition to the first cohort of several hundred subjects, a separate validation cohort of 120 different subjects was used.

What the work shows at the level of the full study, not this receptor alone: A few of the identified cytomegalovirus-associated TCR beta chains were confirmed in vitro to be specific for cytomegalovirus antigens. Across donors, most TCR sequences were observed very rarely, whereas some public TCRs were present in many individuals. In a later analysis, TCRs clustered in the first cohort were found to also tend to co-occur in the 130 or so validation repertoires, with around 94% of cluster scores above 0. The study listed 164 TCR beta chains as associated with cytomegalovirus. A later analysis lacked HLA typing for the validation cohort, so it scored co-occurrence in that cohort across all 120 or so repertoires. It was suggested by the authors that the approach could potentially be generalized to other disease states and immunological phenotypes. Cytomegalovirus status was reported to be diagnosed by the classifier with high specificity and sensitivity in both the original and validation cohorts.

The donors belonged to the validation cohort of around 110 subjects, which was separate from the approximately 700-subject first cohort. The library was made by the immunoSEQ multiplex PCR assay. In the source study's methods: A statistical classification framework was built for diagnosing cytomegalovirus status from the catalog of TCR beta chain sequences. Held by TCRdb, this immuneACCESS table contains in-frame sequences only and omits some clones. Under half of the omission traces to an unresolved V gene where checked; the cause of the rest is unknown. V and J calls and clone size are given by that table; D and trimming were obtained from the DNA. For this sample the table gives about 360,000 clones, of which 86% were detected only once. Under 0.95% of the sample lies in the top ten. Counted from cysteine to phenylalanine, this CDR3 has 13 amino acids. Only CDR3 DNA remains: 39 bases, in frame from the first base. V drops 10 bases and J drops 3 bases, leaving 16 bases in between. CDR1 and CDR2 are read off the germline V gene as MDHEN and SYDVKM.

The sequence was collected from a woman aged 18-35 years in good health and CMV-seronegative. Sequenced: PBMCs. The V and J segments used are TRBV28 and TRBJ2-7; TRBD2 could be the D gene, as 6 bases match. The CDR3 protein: CATQWLAFYEQYF. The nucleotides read TGTGCCACCCAATGGCTAGCGTTCTACGAGCAGTACTTC.